This TCR beta chain was recorded in a study of T-cell memory formation after mild COVID-19. Points from the study as a whole: Prior to infection, memory already included some responding clones, suggesting cross-reactive memory joined. Chiefly within CM and EM were the contracting CD4+ clones; CD8+ ones were within EMRA. The study found balanced CD4/CD8 in clones contracting day 15 to 85 and a CD4+ lean in later expanders.

TCRdb reprocessed the 5' RACE reads via MiXCR and lists one record per CDR3 protein. The sample lists 400,000 or so distinct CDR3 sequences, more than 20% occurring once. Germline CDR1 SGHVS, CDR2 FNYEAQ. The CDR3 contains 17 residues. With 4 bases removed from V and 2 bases from J, the gap between germline ends came to 20 bases. This clonotype came up a few times. Its antigen is currently unknown. The sequencing sample was made of PBMCs or a T cell subset sorted from them (not recorded which). The chain carries TRBV7-6 and TRBJ2-5, with a tentative D call TRBD2 (8 bases). This TCR was recovered from an adult woman who had mild COVID-19 (a few samples of this study predate the infection). Cell type and time point are not known. CDR3 protein: CASSSPREAGGQETQYF. The CDR3 DNA follows: TGTGCCAGCAGCTCGCCGCGGGAGGCAGGGGGACAAGAGACCCAGTACTTC.